The present T cell receptor beta chain was sequenced within a study of shared clonotypes between healthy human individuals. It was across several immunoSEQ plates that each subset's genomic DNA was evenly split. Researchers sequenced unsorted PBMC DNA using ten immunoSEQ deep assay plates. Measured with immunoSEQ multiplex PCR; TCRdb has only the in-frame clones, and not every one. The table has hundreds of thousands of clones, 70% to 80% seen once; the top ten hold roughly 13%. Only a few counts were recorded for this clone. The CDR3 length is 16 residues. In germline, CDR1 is LNHNV, CDR2 YYDKDF (reference sequence). The trim removed 3 bases at V and 7 bases at J, leaving 8 bases unmatched.

The chain employs TRBV15 and TRBJ2-7; TRBD2 matches at 14 bases. The specimen was PBMCs. This sequence was found in a woman in her thirties or forties in good health. Some clones in this sample may be carry-over from other donors' samples. The DNA of the CDR3 is TGTGCCACCAGCAGGGGGACTAGCGGGAGATCGGAGGAGCAGTACTTC. Protein product: CATSRGTSGRSEEQYF.